This T cell receptor beta chain originates from a study of CD8 T cells in ankylosing spondylitis. This CDR3 is built from 12 residues. Germline V gene sequence: CDR1 SNHLY, CDR2 FYNNEI. V was pared by 2 bases and J by 7 bases, with 7 bases between. Only a few counts were recorded for this clonotype. The antigen is undetermined. Libraries for TCR beta were made by quantitative 5'-RACE with molecular barcodes. TCRdb re-called the 5' RACE reads through MiXCR, storing one row per CDR3 protein. The data contain roughly 260,000 distinct CDR3 sequences, around 20% of them singletons. Study results and caveats: Several highly homologous variants made up a TCR beta motif, and this motif appeared characteristic of ankylosing spondylitis blood. Past studies reported some motif variants in reactive arthritis synovial fluid and blood.

Sequenced material: blood, either unsorted or a sorted T cell fraction (not recorded which). The TCR was taken from a male donor with ankylosing spondylitis or in good health (not recorded which). V gene TRBV2 combines with J gene TRBJ2-3; D might be TRBD1 (5 bases). Here the CDR3 DNA reads TGTGCCAGCAGTGAACAGGGTTATACGCAGTATTTT. Amino acids: CASSEQGYTQYF.